The clone carrying this T cell receptor beta chain was counted at least ten times. What it recognizes is unknown. This sample stems from a study of regulatory T cells in long-lasting Graves disease. Study background: In persistent Graves' disease, antithyroid drugs had been taken for over 5 years and TSH receptor antibodies stayed positive. Whole-study results and caveats: Among persistent patients, a larger number of public clonotypes were shared (approximately 3,000) than among newly diagnosed patients (about 1,000).

Time point: persistent/refractory GD, antithyroid drugs over 5 years with positive TRAb. The TCR library used RNA extracted from PBMCs. The authors built TCR beta libraries using iRepertoire HTBI primers and Arm-PCR of CDR3 regions. In TCRdb, the multiplex PCR reads were re-called with MiXCR into one record per CDR3 protein. This sample has 250,000 to 300,000 distinct CDR3 sequences, with around 21% found just once. The sequence was obtained from a female donor with Graves disease. The source material was peripheral blood mononuclear cells (PBMCs), sampled when the disease was refractory, from a patient treated with antithyroid drugs.

CDR3 DNA: TGTGCCAGCAGTTTAATACTAGCGGGAGTCGAGACCCAGTACTTC. Amino acids: CASSLILAGVETQYF. The genes are TRBV12-3 or TRBV12-4 and TRBJ2-5; 11 bases line up with TRBD2. CDR3 length equals 15 residues. Trimming cost V 2 bases and J 5 bases; bases outside gene matches: 4.